The entry below describes one TCR beta chain. The entry originates in a study of T cell changes during pregnancy in multiple sclerosis. The length of the CDR3 is 16 residues. Trimming removed 0 bases from V and 3 bases from J, with 14 bases in between. Germline V lookup: CDR1 MGHDK, CDR2 SYGVNS. Data came from immunoSEQ multiplex PCR; TCRdb stores just in-frame clones and leaves some out. The sample lists approximately 30,000 clones, 75% to 90% occurring once. The sample consisted of CD4+ T cells from peripheral blood mononuclear cells, taken in the first trimester of pregnancy. The sequence was obtained from a female donor in good health, enrolled as a control in a pregnancy study. The genes are TRBV25-1 and TRBJ1-1; the D gene is possibly TRBD1 (5 bases). The CDR3 DNA follows: TGTGCCAGCAGTGAATATTCCGGTCGCAGGGACACTGAAGCTTTCTTT. Protein sequence: CASSEYSGRRDTEAFF. Full variable domain (rest looked up from reference TRBV25-1 and TRBJ1-1): EADIYQTPRYLVIGTGKKITLECSQTMGHDKMYWYQQDPGMELHLIHYSYGVNSTEKGDLSSESTVSRIRTEHFPLTLESARPSHTSQYLCASSEYSGRRDTEAFFGQGTRLTVV.